Given below is one T cell receptor (beta chain) in context. This sample was included in a study of blood T cell repertoires in COVID-19. Germline V gene sequence: CDR1 LNHDA, CDR2 SQIVND (reference sequence). Trimming removed 4 bases from V and 3 bases from J; junction bases left unmatched: 4. The length of the CDR3 is 14 residues. Seattle's enrolled individuals joined amid active infection and were then monitored longitudinally. Under the authors' procedure: Quantification of nucleated cells was approximated via reference gene primer amplification. TCRdb keeps only in-frame clones here, not all; method: immunoSEQ multiplex PCR. That table furnishes V, J and clone size, whereas the DNA furnished D and trimming. The sample has around 300,000 clones, 85% to 90% seen once; the top ten hold approximately 6%.

The sequence came from a woman in her 50s with COVID-19, enrolled during active disease. The chain links TRBV19 to TRBJ2-3; the match to TRBD2 covers 7 bases. Sequenced: peripheral blood. CDR3 sequence reads: CASSSGSGTDTQYF. CDR3 coding DNA: TGTGCCAGTAGTAGCGGGAGTGGAACAGATACGCAGTATTTT. Variable domain in full (rest from reference TRBV19 and TRBJ2-3): DGGITQSPKYLFRKEGQNVTLSCEQNLNHDAMYWYRQDPGQGLRLIYYSQIVNDFQKGDIAEGYSVSREKKESFPLTVTSAQKNPTAFYLCASSSGSGTDTQYFGPGTRLTVL.